This TCR beta chain was observed in a study of cytomegalovirus exposure and HLA in healthy donors. Turning to this clone: Antigen specificity is unknown.

The donors were members of the validation cohort comprising about 120 subjects, separate from the roughly 600-subject first cohort. General observations from the study: The listing of roughly 160 TCR beta chains classed them as cytomegalovirus-associated. The tendency of first-cohort TCR clusters to co-occur in the 100 to 150 validation repertoires emerged from a later analysis.

Produced via immunoSEQ multiplex PCR; TCRdb's table is partial and in-frame only. Among 190,000 or so clones listed, 65% to 90% were seen once. The V end lost 5 bases, the J end lost 1 base, and 25 bases lay between the germline ends. The CDR3 is made up of 19 amino acids. CDR1 MDHEN and CDR2 SYDVKM come from the germline V gene. V gene TRBV28 combines with J gene TRBJ2-3, with unresolved D. The receptor was derived from a woman aged 25 to 39 in good health and CMV-seropositive. Sequenced: PBMCs. CDR3 region: CASSKMRRMAVPGTDTQYF. The CDR3 DNA follows: TGTGCCAGCAGTAAAATGCGGCGAATGGCGGTCCCTGGCACAGATACGCAGTATTTT.